The next 8 T cell receptor beta chains were all read from a single sample in a study of regulatory T cells in long-lasting Graves disease. Through Arm-PCR of CDR3 regions and iRepertoire HTBI primers, TCR beta libraries were built. One entry per CDR3 protein results from TCRdb running MiXCR on the multiplex PCR reads. The repertoire includes around 250,000 distinct CDR3 sequences, around 19% of them detected once, and approximately 24% sits in the top ten. Time point described: newly diagnosed GD, antithyroid drugs for less than 3 months. PBMC-derived RNA was used for the TCR library. Sequenced here: peripheral blood mononuclear cells (PBMCs), sampled at new diagnosis, from a patient treated with antithyroid drugs. The receptors shown here come from a female donor with Graves disease.

About this clonotype itself: A single base is all that separates this from a far larger clone, so a read error is likely. The chain combines TRBV12-3 or TRBV12-4 with TRBJ2-1; 9 nucleotides match TRBD2. The CDR3 runs 13 residues. Trimming at V came to 6 bases and at J to 9 bases, leaving 6 bases not matched to a gene. CDR3 sequence reads: CASSAGTSTEQFF. CDR3 DNA sequence: TGTGCCAGCAGCGCTGGGACTAGCACTGAGCAGTTCTTC.

This clonotype was seen ten or more times. This sequence joins TRBV28 and TRBJ1-2; D is unresolved. CDR3 length equals 15 residues. The V and J ends lost 5 bases and 0 bases respectively, with 13 bases between them. CDR1 and CDR2 from the germline V gene are MDHEN and SYDVKM. CDR3 region: CASSAQVGANYGYTF. CDR3 coding DNA: TGTGCCAGCAGTGCTCAGGTTGGCGCTAACTATGGCTACACCTTC.

The chain has TRBV3-1 and TRBJ2-5, with 14 positions matching TRBD2. Losses at the gene ends were 1 base for V and 4 bases for J; bases not matched to a gene: 5. The CDR3 covers 17 residues. Germline CDR1 reads LGHDT; CDR2 reads YNNKEL (reference sequence). CDR3 sequence reads: CASSQGGLAGVGETQYF. The CDR3 nucleotides read TGTGCCAGCAGCCAAGGGGGACTAGCGGGAGTCGGAGAGACCCAGTACTTC.

The chain couples TRBV13 to TRBJ2-7; 7 nucleotides line up with TRBD1. Trimming at V came to 5 bases and at J to 4 bases, leaving 5 bases not matched to a gene. The CDR3 is 13 amino acids. Germline CDR1 reads PRHDT; CDR2 reads FYEKMQ (reference sequence). Here the CDR3 DNA reads TGTGCCAGCAGCCTTGGGACAGATTACGAGCAGTACTTC. As protein: CASSLGTDYEQYF. Full variable domain (remainder filled in from reference TRBV13 and TRBJ2-7): AAGVIQSPRHLIKEKRETATLKCYPIPRHDTVYWYQQGPGQDPQFLISFYEKMQSDKGSIPDRFSAQQFSDYHSELNMSSLELGDSALYFCASSLGTDYEQYFGPGTRLTVT.

This clonotype was seen ten or more times. The chain combines TRBV12-3 or TRBV12-4 with TRBJ1-2; D is unclear. Trimming shortened V by 2 bases and J by 2 bases, and 6 bases separated the two germline ends. This CDR3 region has 13 residues. The chain's CDR3 is CASSLTQNYGYTF. The CDR3 DNA is TGTGCCAGCAGTTTAACCCAAAACTATGGCTACACCTTC.

This clonotype was seen at least ten times. The rearrangement joins TRBV18 to TRBJ2-6; tentative D call: TRBD1 (5 bases). V was cut by 1 base and J by 0 bases, with 10 bases left in between. The CDR3 extends over 17 amino acids. The germline V gene encodes CDR1 KGHSH and CDR2 LQKENI. CDR3 nucleotide sequence: TGTGCCAGCTCACCACTCGACAGCCTCTCTGGGGCCAACGTCCTGACTTTC. This codes for CASSPLDSLSGANVLTF.

A note on this clonotype: It may be a read error: a sequence one base away is much more abundant. The chain joins TRBV7-8 to TRBJ2-7, with D uncertain. The CDR3 has 12 residues. CDR1 SGHVS and CDR2 FQNEAQ come from the germline V gene. Trimming stripped 0 bases from V and 6 bases from J, with 6 bases between. The CDR3 is CASSLASSEQYF. The CDR3 DNA reads TGTGCCAGCAGCTTAGCCAGCAGCGAGCAGTACTTC. The variable domain in full, with the rest retrieved from reference TRBV7-8 and TRBJ2-7, is GAGVSQSPRYKVAKRGQDVALRCDPISGHVSLFWYQQALGQGPEFLTYFQNEAQLDKSGLPSDRFFAERPEGSVSTLKIQRTQQEDSAVYLCASSLASSEQYFGPGTRLTVT.

This clonotype was counted ten times or more. The CDR3 loop reads CASRERGGSYNEQFF. In DNA, the CDR3 is TGTGCCAGCAGGGAGCGGGGCGGCTCCTACAATGAGCAGTTCTTC. This chain joins TRBV7-2 and TRBJ2-1; TRBD2 matches 7 bases. The CDR3 runs 15 residues. The J segment lost 0 bases and the V segment lost 6 bases, leaving 5 bases of the junction unmatched. The germline V gene encodes CDR1 SGHTA and CDR2 FQGNSA.